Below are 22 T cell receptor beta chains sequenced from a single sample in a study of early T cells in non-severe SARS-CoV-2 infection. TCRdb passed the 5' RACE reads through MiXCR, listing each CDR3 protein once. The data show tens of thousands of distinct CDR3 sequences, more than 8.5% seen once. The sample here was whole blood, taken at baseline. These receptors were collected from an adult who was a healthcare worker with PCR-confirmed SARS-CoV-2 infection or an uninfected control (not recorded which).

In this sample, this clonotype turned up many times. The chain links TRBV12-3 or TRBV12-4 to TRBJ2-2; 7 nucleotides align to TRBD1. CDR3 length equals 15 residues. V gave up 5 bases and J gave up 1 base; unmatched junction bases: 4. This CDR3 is CASSPRGRNTGELFF. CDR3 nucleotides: TGTGCCAGCAGTCCCAGGGGGAGGAACACCGGGGAGCTGTTTTTT.

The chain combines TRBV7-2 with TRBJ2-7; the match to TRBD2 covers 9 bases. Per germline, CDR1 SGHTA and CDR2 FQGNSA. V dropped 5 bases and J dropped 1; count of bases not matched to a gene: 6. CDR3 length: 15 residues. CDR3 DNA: TGTGCCAGCAGCGATAGCGGGGGCCATTCCTACGAGCAGTACTTC. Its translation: CASSDSGGHSYEQYF. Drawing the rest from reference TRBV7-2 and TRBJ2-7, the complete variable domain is GAGVSQSPSNKVTEKGKDVELRCDPISGHTALYWYRQSLGQGLEFLIYFQGNSAPDKSGLPSDRFSAERTGGSVSTLTIQRTQQEDSAVYLCASSDSGGHSYEQYFGPGTRLTVT.

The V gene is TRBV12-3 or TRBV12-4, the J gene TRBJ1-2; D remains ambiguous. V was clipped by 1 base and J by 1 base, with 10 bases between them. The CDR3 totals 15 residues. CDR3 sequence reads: CASSLGQKINYGYTF. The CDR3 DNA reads TGTGCCAGCAGTTTAGGGCAAAAGATTAACTATGGCTACACCTTC.

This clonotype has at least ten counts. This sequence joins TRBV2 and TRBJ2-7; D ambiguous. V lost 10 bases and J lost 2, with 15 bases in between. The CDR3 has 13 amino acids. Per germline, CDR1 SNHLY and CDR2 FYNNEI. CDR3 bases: TGTGCCACAGCAAGGACGGCAGCCTACGAGCAGTACTTC. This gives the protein CATARTAAYEQYF.

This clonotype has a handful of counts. The CDR3 bases are TGTGCCAGCAGATCGGAGACTGAAGCTTTCTTT. Translation: CASRSETEAFF. J is TRBJ1-1 and V is TRBV28; D not certain. The length of the CDR3 is 11 residues. The V end lost 6 bases, the J end lost 5 bases, and 7 bases lay between the germline ends. Germline V gives CDR1 MDHEN, CDR2 SYDVKM.

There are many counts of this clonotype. The CDR3 DNA reads as TGTGCCAGCTCACCAATGGACAGGGGCACTGAAGCTTTCTTT. It yields the protein CASSPMDRGTEAFF. This chain links TRBV18 with TRBJ1-1; TRBD1 matches 9 bases. Unmatched junction bases numbered 2, after V lost 2 bases and J lost 4 bases. The CDR3 sequence is 14 residues long. In germline, CDR1 is KGHSH, CDR2 LQKENI.

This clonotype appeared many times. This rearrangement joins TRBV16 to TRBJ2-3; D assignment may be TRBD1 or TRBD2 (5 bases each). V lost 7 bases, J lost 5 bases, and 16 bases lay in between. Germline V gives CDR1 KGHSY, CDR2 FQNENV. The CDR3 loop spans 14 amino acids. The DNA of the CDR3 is TGTGCCAGCACCCATGGGGGTTCAGGAGATACGCAGTATTTT. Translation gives CASTHGGSGDTQYF.

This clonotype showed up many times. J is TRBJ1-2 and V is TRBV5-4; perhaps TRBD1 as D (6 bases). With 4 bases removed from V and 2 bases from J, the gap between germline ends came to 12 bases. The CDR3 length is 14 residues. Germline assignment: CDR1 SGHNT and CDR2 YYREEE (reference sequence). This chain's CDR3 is CASSGDDRNYGYTF. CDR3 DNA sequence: TGTGCCAGCAGCGGCGACGACAGGAACTATGGCTACACCTTC.

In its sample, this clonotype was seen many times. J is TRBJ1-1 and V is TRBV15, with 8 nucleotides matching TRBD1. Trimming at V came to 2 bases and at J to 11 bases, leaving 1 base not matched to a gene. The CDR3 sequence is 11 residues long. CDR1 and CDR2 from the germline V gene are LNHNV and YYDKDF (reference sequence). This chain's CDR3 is CATSRQGAAFF. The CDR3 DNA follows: TGTGCCACCAGCAGACAGGGGGCCGCTTTCTTT.

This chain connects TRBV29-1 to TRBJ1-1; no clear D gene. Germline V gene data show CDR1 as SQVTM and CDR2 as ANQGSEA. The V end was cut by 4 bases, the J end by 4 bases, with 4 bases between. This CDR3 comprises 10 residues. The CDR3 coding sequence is TGCAGCGTTGCTCTCACTGAAGCTTTCTTT. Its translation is CSVALTEAFF.

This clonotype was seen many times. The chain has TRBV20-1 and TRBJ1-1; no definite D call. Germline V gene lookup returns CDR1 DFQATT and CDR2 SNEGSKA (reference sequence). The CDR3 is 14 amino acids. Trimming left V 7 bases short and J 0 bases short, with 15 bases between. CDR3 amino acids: CSVRSLTVNTEAFF. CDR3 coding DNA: TGCAGTGTCCGCTCACTGACGGTGAACACTGAAGCTTTCTTT.

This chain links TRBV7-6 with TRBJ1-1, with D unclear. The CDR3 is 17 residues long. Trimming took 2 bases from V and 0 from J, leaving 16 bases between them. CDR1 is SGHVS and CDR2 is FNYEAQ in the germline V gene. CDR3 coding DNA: TGTGCCAGCAGCTTAAACGCTCGTACGGAACTGAACACTGAAGCTTTCTTT. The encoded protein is CASSLNARTELNTEAFF.

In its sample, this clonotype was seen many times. Here the CDR3 reads CASSLRQGRLGNYGYTF. CDR3 in DNA: TGTGCCAGCAGTCTCCGACAGGGGCGCTTGGGAAACTATGGCTACACCTTC. V is TRBV28 and J is TRBJ1-2, with 8 nucleotides matching TRBD1. The CDR3 has 17 residues. J was trimmed by 2 bases and V by 5 bases; bases with no gene match: 13. Germline CDR1 is MDHEN and CDR2 is SYDVKM.

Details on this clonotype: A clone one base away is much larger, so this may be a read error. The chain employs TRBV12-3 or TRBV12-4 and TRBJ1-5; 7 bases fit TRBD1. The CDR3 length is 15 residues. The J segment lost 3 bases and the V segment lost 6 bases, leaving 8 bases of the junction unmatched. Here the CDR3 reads CASSVGGGTNQPQHF. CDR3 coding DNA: TGTGCCAGCAGCGTAGGAGGGGGCACCAATCAGCCCCAGCATTTT.

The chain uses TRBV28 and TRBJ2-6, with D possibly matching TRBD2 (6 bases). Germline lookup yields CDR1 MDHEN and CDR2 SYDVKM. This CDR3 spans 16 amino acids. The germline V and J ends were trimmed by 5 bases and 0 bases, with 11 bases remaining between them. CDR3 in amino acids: CASSREWRSGANVLTF. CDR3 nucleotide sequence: TGTGCCAGCAGTCGGGAGTGGCGCTCTGGGGCCAACGTCCTGACTTTC.

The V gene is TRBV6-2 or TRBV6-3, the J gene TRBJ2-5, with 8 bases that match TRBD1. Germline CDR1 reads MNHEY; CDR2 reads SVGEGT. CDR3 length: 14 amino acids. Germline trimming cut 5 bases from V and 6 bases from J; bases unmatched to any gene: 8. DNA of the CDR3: TGTGCCAGCAGTACCCCGGGACAGGAGAAGACCCAGTACTTC. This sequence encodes CASSTPGQEKTQYF.

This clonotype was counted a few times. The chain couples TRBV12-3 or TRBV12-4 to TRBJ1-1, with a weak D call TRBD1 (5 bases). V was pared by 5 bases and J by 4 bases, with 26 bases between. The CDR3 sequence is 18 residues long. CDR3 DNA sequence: TGTGCCAGCAGTGATAGGGCCCTAAGCCCGGGGCTACGCACTGAAGCTTTCTTT. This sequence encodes CASSDRALSPGLRTEAFF.

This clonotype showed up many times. In nucleotides, the CDR3 is TGCAGTGCAAAACAGGGGGCGCAGAGTGGCTACACCTTC. This translates into CSAKQGAQSGYTF. This chain uses TRBV20-1 with TRBJ1-2; 9 bases fit TRBD1. Germline values: CDR1 DFQATT, CDR2 SNEGSKA (reference sequence). The CDR3 is 13 amino acids. V shed 6 bases, J shed 7 bases, and the junction held 9 bases outside the gene matches.

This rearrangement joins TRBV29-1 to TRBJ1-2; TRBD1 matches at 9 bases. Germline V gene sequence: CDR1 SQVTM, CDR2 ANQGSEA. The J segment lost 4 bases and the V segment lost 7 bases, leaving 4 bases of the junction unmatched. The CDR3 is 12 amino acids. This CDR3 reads CSGYRGPYGYTF. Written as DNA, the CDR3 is TGCAGCGGGTACAGGGGGCCCTATGGCTACACCTTC. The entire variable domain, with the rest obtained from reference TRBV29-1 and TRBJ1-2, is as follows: SAVISQKPSRDICQRGTSLTIQCQVDSQVTMMFWYRQQPGQSLTLIATANQGSEATYESGFVIDKFPISRPNLTFSTLTVSNMSPEDSSIYLCSGYRGPYGYTFGSGTRLTVV.

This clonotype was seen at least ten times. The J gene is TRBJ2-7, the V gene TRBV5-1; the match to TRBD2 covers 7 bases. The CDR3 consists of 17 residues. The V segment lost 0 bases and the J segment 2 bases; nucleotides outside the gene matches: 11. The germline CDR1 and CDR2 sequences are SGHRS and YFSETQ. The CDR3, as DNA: TGCGCCAGCAGCTTGGTGCGGGGGACCGATATCCCCTACGAGCAGTACTTC. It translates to CASSLVRGTDIPYEQYF.

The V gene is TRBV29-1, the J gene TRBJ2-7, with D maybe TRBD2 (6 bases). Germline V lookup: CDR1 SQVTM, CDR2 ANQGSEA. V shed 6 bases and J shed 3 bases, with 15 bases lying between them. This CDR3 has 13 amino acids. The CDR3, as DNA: TGCAGCGTCGGACTTGTGGGAGGCTACGAGCAGTACTTC. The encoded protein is CSVGLVGGYEQYF.

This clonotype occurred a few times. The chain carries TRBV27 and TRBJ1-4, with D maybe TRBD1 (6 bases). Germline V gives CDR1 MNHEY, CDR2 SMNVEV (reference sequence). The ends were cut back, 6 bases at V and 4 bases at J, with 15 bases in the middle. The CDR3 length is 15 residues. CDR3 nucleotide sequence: TGTGCCAGCAGCTTCCGGGACACCGGTAATGAAAAACTGTTTTTT. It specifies CASSFRDTGNEKLFF.